What follows are 24 T cell receptor beta chains derived from one specimen sequenced in a study of blood T cells in healthy people across ages. Combining a sample-barcoded 5' primer with a J-beta primer mix, a second PCR ran for about 7 to 12 cycles. TCRdb re-derived calls from the 5' RACE reads in MiXCR, one entry per CDR3 protein. The table has some 900,000 distinct CDR3 sequences, around 28% seen once. Sample: blood. The receptors stem from a woman at least 80 years old in good health.

This chain connects TRBV5-6 to TRBJ2-7, with TRBD1 identical over 10 bases. With 4 bases clipped from V and 2 bases from J, the junction kept 6 bases outside the gene matches. This CDR3 region has 15 residues. Per the germline V gene, CDR1 is SGHDT and CDR2 is YYEEEE. CDR3 region: CASSVSGQGAYEQYF. As DNA, the CDR3 is TGTGCCAGCAGCGTGTCAGGACAGGGGGCCTACGAGCAGTACTTC.

J is TRBJ2-3 and V is TRBV4-1; D unclear. In germline, CDR1 is MGHRA, CDR2 YSYEKL. The CDR3 length is 14 residues. Trimming shortened V by 6 bases and J by 1 base, and 11 bases separated the two germline ends. Here the CDR3 DNA reads TGCGCCAGCAGTCTCCTAACTCGCACAGATACGCAGTATTTT. This encodes CASSLLTRTDTQYF.

Of note for this clonotype: This may arise from a read error, as a much more abundant clone is one base away. Since no conserved phenylalanine or tryptophan closes the CDR3, a read error is the likely cause. CDR3 protein: CASSVSGGASRETQYV. CDR3 nucleotides: TGTGCCAGCAGCGTAAGCGGGGGGGCCTCTAGGGAGACCCAGTACGTC. The chain has TRBV9 and TRBJ2-5; 10 positions match TRBD2. Germline CDR1 SGDLS, CDR2 YYNGEE. V lost 1 base, J lost 5 bases, and 8 bases stayed unmatched. The CDR3 consists of 16 residues.

As for this clonotype: One junction end disagrees with the germline gene, perhaps due to a read error. The V and J genes are TRBV7-8 and TRBJ2-5, with D maybe TRBD1 (6 bases). The germline gives CDR1 SGHVS, CDR2 FQNEAQ. The CDR3 is 14 amino acids. The CDR3 loop is CASNLSQGRETQYF. The CDR3 DNA sequence: TGTGCCAGCAACTTATCCCAGGGGCGAGAGACCCAGTACTTC. Full variable domain (remainder filled in from reference TRBV7-8 and TRBJ2-5): GAGVSQSPRYKVAKRGQDVALRCDPISGHVSLFWYQQALGQGPEFLTYFQNEAQLDKSGLPSDRFFAERPEGSVSTLKIQRTQQEDSAVYLCASNLSQGRETQYFGPGTRLLVL.

This clonotype has a count of ten or more. This rearrangement joins TRBV7-2 to TRBJ2-7; D is unresolved. This CDR3 spans 13 amino acids. Germline V gene sequence: CDR1 SGHTA, CDR2 FQGNSA. V was cut by 1 base and J by 10 bases, with 14 bases left in between. CDR3: CASSLDWTDKQYF. In DNA, the CDR3 is TGTGCCAGCAGCTTAGACTGGACCGACAAACAGTACTTC.

This chain connects TRBV10-3 to TRBJ1-4; weak D call: TRBD1 (6 bases). CDR1 is ENHRY, CDR2 SYGVKD, per germline. The CDR3 is made up of 15 amino acids. The V and J ends lost 3 bases and 7 bases respectively, with 15 bases between them. The CDR3 sequence: CAISDGAQGLEKLFF. In nucleotides, the CDR3 is TGTGCCATCAGTGATGGGGCCCAGGGGCTTGAAAAACTGTTTTTT.

In this sample, this clonotype turned up many times. The chain carries TRBV20-1 and TRBJ2-1; 7 positions match TRBD2. Trimming at V came to 4 bases and at J to 2 bases, leaving 5 bases not matched to a gene. CDR3 length: 14 residues. The germline V gene has CDR1 DFQATT and CDR2 SNEGSKA (reference sequence). Here the CDR3 DNA reads TGCAGTGCTACCTCGGGAGGAACCTACAATGAGCAGTTCTTC. Translated: CSATSGGTYNEQFF.

This clonotype was recorded many times. The rearrangement links TRBV7-2 to TRBJ1-5; D is undetermined. V dropped 1 base and J dropped 7 bases, with 14 bases sitting between them. CDR1 is SGHTA, CDR2 FQGNSA, per germline. The length of the CDR3 is 15 residues. The CDR3 DNA follows: TGTGCCAGCAGCTTAGTAGGGTCCGGAGGACAGCCCCAGCATTTT. Protein product: CASSLVGSGGQPQHF.

This clonotype came up many times. V usage is TRBV11-2 and J usage is TRBJ1-1; the D gene is possibly TRBD1 (5 bases). The CDR3 consists of 13 residues. The germline CDR1 and CDR2 sequences are SGHAT and FQNNGV. Deletions cut 7 bases from V and 4 bases from J, with 13 bases between. The DNA of the CDR3 is TGTGCCAGCAAAATGGGGGGAAGCACTGAAGCTTTCTTT. Translation gives CASKMGGSTEAFF.

As concerns this clonotype: A much larger clone differs from this one at a single base, so this may be a read error. The rearrangement links TRBV3-1 to TRBJ2-3; TRBD1 matches 8 bases. This CDR3 has 15 residues. The germline CDR1 and CDR2 sequences are LGHDT and YNNKEL (reference sequence). V shed 6 bases, J shed 4 bases, and the junction held 9 bases outside the gene matches. The CDR3 loop is CASRARTGSADTQYF. The DNA for the CDR3 is TGTGCCAGCAGGGCCAGGACAGGGAGCGCAGATACGCAGTATTTT.

For this clonotype: A much more abundant neighbour one base away suggests this may be a read error. V gene TRBV12-3 or TRBV12-4 combines with J gene TRBJ2-4; 7 bases are a match to TRBD1. The J call is in doubt because the DNA end fits TRBJ2-7 better. The CDR3 consists of 15 residues. The CDR3 spells CAGWYWAPGGYEQYF. Written as DNA, the CDR3 is TGTGCCGGTTGGTACTGGGCCCCAGGGGGCTACGAGCAGTACTTC.

The chain combines TRBV4-1 with TRBJ2-4, with D maybe TRBD1 (7 bases). The last part of the DNA fits TRBJ2-5 better; the J call may be wrong. CDR3 length: 16 residues. The V gene's germline CDR1 is MGHRA and CDR2 YSYEKL. CDR3: CASSQDGGGPQETQYF. DNA of the CDR3: TGCGCCAGCAGCCAAGATGGAGGGGGCCCCCAAGAGACCCAGTACTTC.

With regard to this clonotype: This may stem from a read error, because a much larger clone lies one nucleotide away. V usage is TRBV29-1 and J usage is TRBJ2-1; the D gene is possibly TRBD1 (5 bases). With 4 bases removed from V and 8 bases from J, the gap between germline ends came to 15 bases. Germline V gene sequence: CDR1 SQVTM, CDR2 ANQGSEA. The CDR3 has 13 amino acids. The CDR3: CSVARRVFDEQFF. CDR3 DNA: TGCAGCGTTGCGCGCAGGGTGTTCGATGAGCAGTTCTTC.

Only a few counts were recorded for this clonotype. The chain carries TRBV5-1 and TRBJ2-6, with D maybe TRBD1 (6 bases). Looked up from germline, CDR1 is SGHRS and CDR2 is YFSETQ. Trimming removed 1 base from V and 1 base from J, with 9 bases in between. This CDR3 is built from 16 residues. The CDR3, as DNA: TGCGCCAGCAGCTTGACTACAGGGTCTGGGGCCAACGTCCTGACTTTC. This translates into CASSLTTGSGANVLTF.

This clonotype has just a few counts. The V call is TRBV20-1, the J call TRBJ1-1, with 8 bases fitting TRBD1. CDR3 size: 14 residues. V gave up 5 bases and J gave up 2 bases; unmatched junction bases: 7. CDR1 DFQATT and CDR2 SNEGSKA come from the germline V gene (reference sequence). The CDR3, as DNA: TGCAGTGCTTCAGGGGGCGGTGTTAACACTGAAGCTTTCTTT. As protein: CSASGGGVNTEAFF.

The V and J genes are TRBV12-2 and TRBJ1-2; no DNA check was done on the table's D call, TRBD1. TRBV12-2 is shown as a pseudogene. This CDR3 comprises 14 residues. CDR3 nucleotides: TGTGCAAGTCGCCCGGGACAGGGGAGGTATGGCTACACCTTC. Protein: CASRPGQGRYGYTF.

The J gene is TRBJ1-1, the V gene TRBV3-1, with 9 bases that match TRBD1. V dropped 4 bases and J dropped 4; count of bases not matched to a gene: 4. The CDR3 totals 14 residues. From germline, CDR1 is LGHDT and CDR2 YNNKEL (reference sequence). For the CDR3, the DNA is TGTGCCAGCAGCCCAATGACAGGGGGCACTGAAGCTTTCTTT. It codes for CASSPMTGGTEAFF.

This clonotype was counted between two and nine times. Given a much more abundant clone one base away, this may be a read error. This chain uses TRBV10-3 with TRBJ2-1; D perhaps matches TRBD2 (5 bases). The end of the DNA aligns better with TRBJ2-7, so the J call may be wrong. Looked up from germline, CDR1 is ENHRY and CDR2 is SYGVKD. The CDR3 is 15 amino acids. The CDR3 region is CAIRPQASSYNEQYF. CDR3 sequence (DNA): TGTGCCATCAGACCCCAGGCTAGCTCCTACAATGAGCAGTACTTC.

This clonotype showed up many times. This sequence joins TRBV5-1 and TRBJ2-3; 7 bases are a match to TRBD1. Looked up from germline, CDR1 is SGHRS and CDR2 is YFSETQ. This CDR3 spans 20 amino acids. The ends lost 0 bases at V and 9 bases at J; junction bases unmatched: 25. The CDR3 here is CASSLAADIRKGGGHWTQYF. CDR3 sequence (DNA): TGCGCCAGCAGCTTGGCGGCAGATATCCGAAAAGGGGGCGGGCACTGGACGCAGTATTTT.

This clonotype was counted only a few times. The gene calls are TRBV11-3 and TRBJ2-2, with 8 bases identical to TRBD2. With V trimmed by 5 bases and J by 4 bases, 9 bases remained unmatched. CDR3 length: 16 residues. CDR1 and CDR2 from the germline V gene are SGHNT and YENEEA. The CDR3: CASSPRAAGATGELFF. CDR3 in DNA: TGTGCCAGCAGCCCGAGGGCAGCGGGGGCCACCGGGGAGCTGTTTTTT.

This clonotype was counted many times. The gene calls are TRBV29-1 and TRBJ2-5, with TRBD2 identical over 10 bases. The J segment lost 7 bases and the V segment lost 4 bases, leaving 12 bases of the junction unmatched. CDR1 is SQVTM and CDR2 is ANQGSEA in the germline V gene. There are 15 residues in the CDR3. The CDR3 protein is CSVAHSGGLDGTQYF. CDR3 nucleotides: TGCAGCGTTGCACATAGCGGGGGGTTGGATGGGACCCAGTACTTC. The variable domain in full, completed from reference TRBV29-1 and TRBJ2-5, reads SAVISQKPSRDICQRGTSLTIQCQVDSQVTMMFWYRQQPGQSLTLIATANQGSEATYESGFVIDKFPISRPNLTFSTLTVSNMSPEDSSIYLCSVAHSGGLDGTQYFGPGTRLLVL.

The chain links TRBV7-8 to TRBJ1-5, with 9 bases identical to TRBD1. Trimming removed 4 bases from V and 9 bases from J; junction bases left unmatched: 13. This CDR3 spans 16 amino acids. The germline V gene encodes CDR1 SGHVS and CDR2 FQNEAQ. CDR3 in DNA: TGTGCCAGCAGCTCCGGACAGGGGAGTACCCGTGGGCCCCAGCATTTT. Encoded protein: CASSSGQGSTRGPQHF.

The chain employs TRBV6-5 and TRBJ2-4, with 12 bases lining up with TRBD1. This CDR3 region has 18 residues. V gave up 4 bases and J gave up 6 bases; unmatched junction bases: 13. CDR1 and CDR2 from the germline V gene are MNHEY and SVGAGI. This CDR3 reads CASSSRPPGQGALNIQYF. In DNA, the CDR3 is TGTGCCAGCAGTTCCCGTCCCCCGGGACAGGGGGCTTTAAACATTCAGTACTTC.

A note on this clonotype: Given a much more abundant clone one base away, this may be a read error. The limits of the CDR3 on the DNA are not certain, so only TCRdb's listed CDR3 is given. V usage is TRBV6-2 or TRBV6-3 and J usage is TRBJ2-1; TRBD2, the table's D call, lacks a check against the DNA. Germline CDR1 and CDR2: MNHEY and SVGEGT. The CDR3 has 14 residues if both end residues are counted. CDR3 amino acids: CASTWGGGAIERFF.